These 9 T cell receptor beta chains share one sample of origin, sequenced in a study of blood T cell repertoires in COVID-19 (dated by TCRdb to 2018 to 2020). Libraries were made using the immunoSEQ multiplex PCR assay. Sourced from immuneACCESS, this table was stored by TCRdb with only in-frame sequences that have V and J called. A share of the clones is absent; for the studies checked, an unresolved V gene accounts for under half, and the remainder has no known explanation. The sample includes roughly 460,000 clones, with 80% to 90% observed a single time. In total, the top ten clones hold 0.7% to 0.85% of the sample. The sample taken for sequencing was peripheral blood. Receptor source: a man aged 18 to 29 with COVID-19, enrolled during active disease.

The chain is built from TRBV4-1 and TRBJ2-1; 7 nucleotides match TRBD2. CDR1 is MGHRA and CDR2 is YSYEKL in the germline V gene. This CDR3 region has 17 residues. With V trimmed by 1 base and J by 2 bases, 8 bases remained unmatched. CDR3 region: CASSQALVAGPYNEQFF. For the CDR3, the DNA is TGCGCCAGCAGCCAAGCCCTAGTAGCGGGCCCCTACAATGAGCAGTTCTTC.

V usage is TRBV7-9 and J usage is TRBJ2-1; 9 positions agree with TRBD2. The trim removed 5 bases at V and 9 bases at J, leaving 5 bases unmatched. Germline V lookup: CDR1 SEHNR, CDR2 FQNEAQ (reference sequence). The CDR3 is 13 amino acids. The CDR3, as DNA: TGTGCCAGCAGCCGAGCGGGGGGCAGTGAGCAGTTCTTC. Translated, it gives CASSRAGGSEQFF.

The chain uses TRBV30 and TRBJ2-7; tentative D call: TRBD1 (5 bases). The CDR3 is made up of 13 amino acids. Trimming cost V 5 bases and J 1 base, with 12 bases left between them. CDR1 GTSNPN and CDR2 SVGIG come from the germline V gene (reference sequence). CDR3 nucleotides: TGTGCCTGGGGGGCGGCCGGTTCCTACGAGCAGTACTTC. It translates to CAWGAAGSYEQYF.

The CDR3, as DNA: TGTGCCAGCAGTACCACAGGGACCGGAGAGCAGTTCTTC. Protein: CASSTTGTGEQFF. V and J are TRBV28 and TRBJ2-1; D possibly corresponds to TRBD1 (6 bases). The CDR3 is made up of 13 amino acids. Germline V gives CDR1 MDHEN, CDR2 SYDVKM. V was clipped by 5 bases and J by 10 bases, with 15 bases between them.

The sample holds one count of this clone. This chain joins TRBV19 and TRBJ2-3; a weak D match, TRBD1 (5 bases). The CDR3 sequence is 15 residues long. Germline V gene data show CDR1 as LNHDA and CDR2 as SQIVND (reference sequence). The V gene lost 5 bases and the J gene lost 2 bases, with 14 bases spanning the gap. The CDR3 reads CASSFGHRNTDTQYF. The CDR3 nucleotides read TGTGCCAGTAGTTTTGGGCACAGGAACACAGATACGCAGTATTTT.

This clone came up a few times. The chain has TRBV20-1 and TRBJ2-1; the match to TRBD1 covers 8 bases. The CDR3 runs to 14 residues. The ends lost 3 bases at V and 7 bases at J; junction bases unmatched: 8. Per the germline V gene, CDR1 is DFQATT and CDR2 is SNEGSKA (reference sequence). CDR3 sequence: CSASYPGGSNEQFF. The CDR3 region has the DNA TGCAGTGCTAGTTACCCAGGGGGCTCGAATGAGCAGTTCTTC.

V is TRBV5-6 and J is TRBJ1-3; D is unresolved. The CDR3 is 16 residues long. Trimming stripped 3 bases from V and 0 bases from J, with 13 bases between. Germline CDR1 SGHDT, CDR2 YYEEEE. CDR3 sequence reads: CASSSGPGSSGNTIYF. CDR3 DNA sequence: TGTGCCAGCAGCTCCGGCCCGGGAAGCTCTGGAAACACCATATATTTT. The variable domain in full, completed from reference TRBV5-6 and TRBJ1-3, reads DAGVTQSPTHLIKTRGQQVTLRCSPKSGHDTVSWYQQALGQGPQFIFQYYEEEERQRGNFPDRFSGHQFPNYSSELNVNALLLGDSALYLCASSSGPGSSGNTIYFGEGSWLTVV.

The chain has TRBV9 and TRBJ1-6; no definite D call. Germline-derived CDR1 and CDR2 are SGDLS and YYNGEE. CDR3 size: 15 residues. V lost 0 bases and J lost 6, with 10 bases in between. CDR3 protein: CASSVGQEVNSPLHF. The CDR3 DNA is TGTGCCAGCAGCGTAGGGCAGGAGGTTAATTCACCCCTCCACTTT.

The chain joins TRBV20-1 to TRBJ1-2; the match to TRBD1 covers 8 bases. The CDR3 loop spans 10 amino acids. Germline CDR1 reads DFQATT; CDR2 reads SNEGSKA (reference sequence). Trimming at V came to 5 bases and at J to 7 bases, leaving 0 bases not matched to a gene. The DNA for the CDR3 is TGCAGTGCTGACAGGGGTGGCTACACCTTC. As protein: CSADRGGYTF.